This record looks at one T cell receptor (beta chain) sequence and its context. What this receptor recognizes is not known. Base qualities are not at hand, and no much larger clone is one base apart. Measured from the cysteine to the phenylalanine, the CDR3 is 18 residues long. The only DNA kept is the CDR3, 54 bases in frame from the first base. Trimming leaves V shorter by 4 bases and J shorter by 7 bases, with the junction holding 13 bases beyond the gene matches. The germline V gene supplies CDR1 SGDLS and CDR2 YYNGEE. Library method: the immunoSEQ multiplex PCR assay. Rearranged TCR beta chain sequences were amplified using the hsTCRB Kit according to the manufacturer's protocol. Sequencing of TCRB libraries was carried out on an Illumina MiSeq. The study's own analysis went as follows. The proprietary platform of the kit vendor was used for demultiplexing, trimming and gene mapping. As stored in TCRdb, this immuneACCESS dataset retains in-frame rearrangements with V and J assigned. A fraction of the clones does not appear; measured against another copy, unresolved V genes explain less than half of the discrepancy, and the remainder lacks a known reason. V and J calls plus clone size are reproduced from that table; the DNA served to infer D and trimming. The sample table contains 35,000 to 50,000 clones; only one count was recorded for 92% of them. The ten most abundant clones make up roughly 2.3% of the sample.

The data stem from a study of a mutant IDH1 vaccine in newly diagnosed glioma (dated by TCRdb to the early 2020s). About the study as a whole: In the chemotherapy-containing groups, vaccination started alongside temozolomide cycles, whereas in patients who had radiotherapy alone it started 4-6 weeks after radiotherapy. Of the approximately 35 treated patients, approximately 62% were male and around 40% were female, and the mean age was 40.4 years. Prior to enrollment, standard therapy consisting of radiotherapy alone, temozolomide alone, or radiochemotherapy with temozolomide had been administered to patients, with the combination being received by most patients. The week-35 safety follow-up was designated visit V12, and the week-47 end of study was designated visit V13. Peripheral blood samples were drawn at six visits, namely V03 (baseline), V05, V07, V10, V12 and V13. Longitudinal TCRB deep sequencing was done for some 26 treated patients, wherever samples were available for exploratory analyses. Summary of the overall study and its limitations: PBMC samples for TCRB deep sequencing were selected based on availability. It was noted by the authors that analyses of patient blood samples could not be reproduced owing to sample limitations. Pseudoprogression seemed to be unrelated to changes in the top peripheral T cell clonotypes found by TCRB sequencing. Immune responses induced by the vaccine were seen in roughly 95% of patients across multiple MHC alleles.

The label giving this sample's time point can be read as: week 35, safety follow-up. A 20-mer mutant IDH1 peptide at 300 micrograms in Montanide made up each vaccine dose, which was injected subcutaneously together with topical imiquimod. Across visits V03 through V10, patients got a total of eight vaccinations, given in weeks 1, 3, 5, 7, 11, 15, 19 and 23. Donors had newly diagnosed WHO grade 3 or 4 IDH1-mutant astrocytomas with loss of nuclear ATRX. The samples were drawn from NOA16, a multicentre, single-arm, open-label phase I trial in Germany that tested a mutant IDH1 peptide vaccine in humans for the first time. Genomic DNA for TCRB sequencing was extracted from EDTA blood using the DNeasy Blood and Tissue Kit.

Sample: PBMCs, taken from a glioma patient whose treatment included an IDH1 peptide vaccine. This clonotype was sampled from a man aged 50-60 years with glioma. This chain joins TRBV9 to TRBJ2-3; 15 bases in the middle match TRBD2. The CDR3 protein: CASSPDGGLAGGFNTQYF. At the DNA level, the sequence is TGTGCCAGCAGCCCCGACGGGGGACTAGCGGGGGGATTCAATACGCAGTATTTT.